Below are 24 T cell receptor beta chains sequenced from a single sample in a study of cytomegalovirus exposure and HLA in healthy donors. Measured with immunoSEQ multiplex PCR; TCRdb has only the in-frame clones, and not every one. The top ten clones hold under 0.4% of a sample with around 250,000 clones, around 89% of them seen once. Sequences were obtained from PBMCs. The origin of the receptors is a woman aged 18-29 years in good health and CMV-seronegative.

The gene calls are TRBV5-4 and TRBJ1-6, with D perhaps matching TRBD1 (6 bases). CDR1 and CDR2 (germline): SGHNT, YYREEE (reference sequence). This CDR3 comprises 17 residues. The V end was cut by 2 bases, the J end by 5 bases, with 17 bases between. The CDR3 bases are TGTGCCAGCAGCTTAGAGGGTCCCCAGGGGAATAATTCACCCCTCCACTTT. Its protein product is CASSLEGPQGNNSPLHF.

The rearrangement uses TRBV29-1 and TRBJ1-3, with a tentative D call TRBD1 (5 bases). This CDR3 is 16 amino acids long. Germline lookup yields CDR1 SQVTM and CDR2 ANQGSEA. The ends were cut back, 0 bases at V and 2 bases at J, with 14 bases in the middle. CDR3 sequence: CSVEDLAGVAGNTIYF. In nucleotides, the CDR3 is TGCAGCGTTGAAGATTTAGCGGGGGTAGCTGGAAACACCATATATTTT.

Here the CDR3 reads CASSPRGAATDSYNEQFF. For the CDR3, the DNA is TGTGCCAGCAGTCCCCGGGGGGCAGCTACTGACTCCTACAATGAGCAGTTCTTC. The chain recombines TRBV27 with TRBJ2-1, with D possibly being TRBD2 (7 bases). The germline CDR1 and CDR2 sequences are MNHEY and SMNVEV (reference sequence). The CDR3 extends over 18 amino acids. The V and J ends lost 5 bases and 0 bases respectively, with 20 bases between them.

J is TRBJ1-4 and V is TRBV5-1; unclear D gene. Germline V gene lookup returns CDR1 SGHRS and CDR2 YFSETQ. This CDR3 spans 14 amino acids. V was pared by 0 bases and J by 4 bases, with 7 bases between. The CDR3 spells CASSLDRVNEKLFF. The CDR3 region has the DNA TGCGCCAGCAGCTTGGACCGGGTTAATGAAAAACTGTTTTTT.

This clone was seen once. This chain connects TRBV5-1 to TRBJ1-1, with D perhaps matching TRBD1 (5 bases). Germline CDR1 SGHRS, CDR2 YFSETQ. V gave up 1 base and J gave up 6 bases, with 7 bases separating them. The CDR3 has 12 amino acids. CDR3 in amino acids: CASSLSGPEAFF. CDR3 nucleotides: TGCGCCAGCAGCTTGTCAGGGCCTGAAGCTTTCTTT.

The J gene is TRBJ1-1, the V gene TRBV28; 9 bases agree with TRBD1. Germline CDR1 reads MDHEN; CDR2 reads SYDVKM. V lost 5 bases, J lost 2 bases, and 6 bases stayed unmatched. This CDR3 is built from 15 residues. CDR3 sequence reads: CASSPWTGVNTEAFF. In nucleotides, the CDR3 is TGTGCCAGCAGTCCGTGGACAGGGGTAAACACTGAAGCTTTCTTT.

The rearrangement links TRBV9 to TRBJ1-1; TRBD1 agrees at 11 bases. CDR1 and CDR2 (germline): SGDLS, YYNGEE. The CDR3 consists of 15 residues. V shed 5 bases, J shed 5 bases, and the junction held 8 bases outside the gene matches. The chain's CDR3 is CASREDRGRGTEAFF. In nucleotides, the CDR3 is TGTGCCAGCAGGGAGGACAGGGGGCGAGGTACTGAAGCTTTCTTT.

This clone has only a few counts. The chain uses TRBV4-1 and TRBJ1-1, with a weak D call TRBD1 (6 bases). The CDR3 totals 15 residues. Germline V gene lookup returns CDR1 MGHRA and CDR2 YSYEKL. Between the trimmed V and J ends, which lost 0 bases and 6 bases, there was a span of 14 bases. The CDR3 spells CASSQDGQGWAEAFF. DNA of the CDR3: TGCGCCAGCAGCCAAGATGGGCAGGGGTGGGCTGAAGCTTTCTTT.

The chain links TRBV19 to TRBJ2-7; 11 nucleotides agree with TRBD2. Germline-derived CDR1 and CDR2 are LNHDA and SQIVND (reference sequence). This CDR3 comprises 15 residues. V lost 1 base to trimming and J lost 3 bases; unmatched junction nucleotides: 2. The CDR3 coding sequence is TGTGCCAGTAGTATAGGACTAGCGGGGCTCTACGAGCAGTACTTC. Protein product: CASSIGLAGLYEQYF.

This clone was observed a handful of times. V usage is TRBV10-3 and J usage is TRBJ2-7; D is possibly TRBD1 (5 bases). The germline CDR1 and CDR2 sequences are ENHRY and SYGVKD. V lost 7 bases and J lost 2, with 15 bases in between. This CDR3 contains 14 residues. CDR3 coding DNA: TGTGCCATCATCGGCCCAGGGTCAACCTACGAGCAGTACGTC. It encodes CAIIGPGSTYEQYV.

V is TRBV2 and J is TRBJ1-2, with 8 bases aligning to TRBD1. In germline, CDR1 is SNHLY, CDR2 FYNNEI. The CDR3 covers 15 residues. V was clipped by 2 bases and J by 4 bases; unmatched bases: 6. CDR3 sequence: CASSERTGLVYGYTF. The CDR3 nucleotides read TGTGCCAGCAGTGAAAGGACAGGGCTGGTCTATGGCTACACCTTC.

The J gene is TRBJ1-2, the V gene TRBV29-1; 7 nucleotides line up with TRBD1. The CDR3 is made up of 13 amino acids. V was pared by 5 bases and J by 4 bases, with 7 bases of the junction left unmatched. From germline, CDR1 is SQVTM and CDR2 ANQGSEA. CDR3 nucleotides: TGCAGCGTTTCCGACAGGGACGGCTATGGCTACACCTTC. Protein: CSVSDRDGYGYTF.

This clone was observed a single time. The V and J genes are TRBV4-3 and TRBJ2-2; D gene ambiguous. This CDR3 spans 16 amino acids. CDR1 and CDR2 (germline): LGHNA, YSLEER. V was trimmed by 1 base and J by 2 bases, leaving 11 bases between them. In DNA, the CDR3 is TGCGCCAGCAGCCAAGGAGTCCTTCTAAACACCGGGGAGCTGTTTTTT. It yields the protein CASSQGVLLNTGELFF.

The rearrangement uses TRBV5-1 and TRBJ2-5; 8 nucleotides line up with TRBD1. The CDR3 has 15 amino acids. Germline V gene sequence: CDR1 SGHRS, CDR2 YFSETQ. J gave up 3 bases and V 0 bases, and 4 bases lay outside the gene matches. The CDR3 loop reads CASSLGTGWEETQYF. CDR3 bases: TGCGCCAGCAGCTTGGGGACAGGGTGGGAAGAGACCCAGTACTTC.

The chain recombines TRBV4-1 with TRBJ1-2; possibly TRBD1 for D (6 bases). Germline CDR1 reads MGHRA; CDR2 reads YSYEKL. The germline V and J ends were trimmed by 0 bases and 6 bases, with 14 bases remaining between them. The length of the CDR3 is 15 residues. The CDR3 here is CASSQDRLAGDGYTF. The DNA of the CDR3 is TGCGCCAGCAGCCAAGATCGGTTGGCAGGGGATGGCTACACCTTC.

The CDR3 loop reads CASSLGEYYEQYF. As DNA, the CDR3 is TGCGCCAGCAGCTTGGGGGAGTACTACGAGCAGTACTTC. The chain combines TRBV5-1 with TRBJ2-7; the D gene is possibly TRBD2 (5 bases). This CDR3 has 13 amino acids. Trimming stripped 0 bases from V and 3 bases from J, with 7 bases between. CDR1 SGHRS and CDR2 YFSETQ come from the germline V gene.

This CDR3 is CASSFSGDGNTEAFF. CDR3 sequence (DNA): TGTGCCAGCAGTTTCTCAGGGGATGGGAACACTGAAGCTTTCTTT. V and J are TRBV27 and TRBJ1-1; D is perhaps TRBD1 (6 bases). Between the trimmed V and J ends, which lost 3 bases and 1 base, there was a span of 12 bases. This CDR3 is 15 amino acids long. Germline V CDR1 and CDR2: MNHEY, SMNVEV (reference sequence).

The V and J genes are TRBV7-3 and TRBJ2-7; 7 bases line up with TRBD2. The CDR3 has 14 amino acids. Germline assignment: CDR1 SGHTA and CDR2 FQGTGA. The junction had 5 bases not matched to a gene; V was cut back by 2 bases and J by 4 bases. The DNA of the CDR3 is TGTGCCAGCAGCTTAGGGGCGGGGGAGTACGAGCAGTACTTC. Protein sequence: CASSLGAGEYEQYF.

V and J are TRBV5-1 and TRBJ1-2, with D uncertain. Per germline, CDR1 SGHRS and CDR2 YFSETQ. This CDR3 has 17 residues. The germline V and J ends were trimmed by 0 bases and 2 bases, with 17 bases remaining between them. In DNA, the CDR3 is TGCGCCAGCAGCTTGGCCAAGCGTGTCGGGGAGAACTATGGCTACACCTTC. Translated, it gives CASSLAKRVGENYGYTF.

The chain employs TRBV2 and TRBJ2-3, with D perhaps matching TRBD1 (7 bases). The CDR3 sequence is 14 residues long. Germline V CDR1 and CDR2: SNHLY, FYNNEI. V was clipped by 7 bases and J by 5 bases, with 16 bases between them. CDR3 in amino acids: CASTQGQGGDTQYF. The CDR3 nucleotides are TGTGCCAGCACCCAAGGCCAGGGGGGAGATACGCAGTATTTT.

This clone was detected only once. The chain is built from TRBV11-3 and TRBJ2-1, with a tentative D call TRBD2 (5 bases). This CDR3 comprises 13 residues. V was trimmed by 3 bases and J by 6 bases, leaving 9 bases between them. Germline CDR1 is SGHNT and CDR2 is YENEEA. The chain's CDR3 is CASSFGEFNEQFF. The CDR3 bases are TGTGCCAGCAGCTTCGGGGAGTTCAATGAGCAGTTCTTC.

This clone is a singleton in its sample. CDR3 coding DNA: TGTGCCAGCAGCCCAATCGGAGATGGCAATCAGCCCCAGCATTTT. Protein: CASSPIGDGNQPQHF. The gene calls are TRBV7-9 and TRBJ1-5; D is unresolved. The ends were cut back, 5 bases at V and 2 bases at J, with 13 bases in the middle. This CDR3 is built from 15 residues. The germline gives CDR1 SEHNR, CDR2 FQNEAQ (reference sequence).

The rearrangement links TRBV15 to TRBJ2-3; D is perhaps TRBD2 (7 bases). The CDR3 consists of 16 residues. V lost 5 bases and J 0 bases, leaving 15 bases between the germline ends. In germline, CDR1 is LNHNV, CDR2 YYDKDF (reference sequence). The CDR3 loop is CATSEGGGSSTDTQYF. The CDR3, as DNA: TGTGCCACCAGCGAAGGGGGGGGATCTAGCACAGATACGCAGTATTTT.

V is TRBV6-1 and J is TRBJ1-2; D ambiguous. V was trimmed by 5 bases and J by 3 bases, leaving 7 bases between them. In germline, CDR1 is MNHNS, CDR2 SASEGT. The CDR3 loop spans 12 amino acids. CDR3 protein: CASSRRDYGYTF. Here the CDR3 DNA reads TGTGCCAGCAGTAGGAGGGACTATGGCTACACCTTC.